These T cell receptor beta chains were read from a single sample in a study of T cell clones after liver transplantation. Measured with immunoSEQ multiplex PCR; TCRdb has only the in-frame clones, and not every one. Seen here are 70,000 to 80,000 clones, around 90% observed once, and the top ten hold less than 3.5%. Specimen: CD4+ T cells from blood, collected before liver transplant. The receptors shown here come from a human donor who received a liver transplant. CDR3s include the opening cysteine and the closing phenylalanine or tryptophan. Each record gives: clone size, V gene, J gene, D gene, CDR3 protein, CDR3 DNA. The D gene is left open where the match is weak. Clone size is not always given. Where it is, it says once, few, many or a class for expanded clones.

clone size: -; V gene: TRBV5-5; J gene: TRBJ2-1; D gene: -; CDR3 protein: CASSIGTFNEQFF; CDR3 DNA: TGTGCCAGCAGCATTGGGACTTTCAATGAGCAGTTCTTC
clone size: few; V gene: TRBV7-2; J gene: TRBJ1-2; D gene: -; CDR3 protein: CASSHYNFGYTF; CDR3 DNA: TGTGCCAGCAGCCATTACAATTTCGGCTACACCTTC
clone size: -; V gene: TRBV19; J gene: TRBJ2-5; D gene: -; CDR3 protein: CASSMVGEWKETQYF; CDR3 DNA: TGTGCCAGTAGTATGGTAGGGGAGTGGAAAGAGACCCAGTACTTC
clone size: -; V gene: TRBV2; J gene: TRBJ2-1; D gene: -; CDR3 protein: CASGLGRGPGDEQFF; CDR3 DNA: TGTGCCAGCGGACTGGGGCGGGGCCCTGGGGATGAGCAGTTCTTC
clone size: -; V gene: TRBV18; J gene: TRBJ1-1; D gene: TRBD1; CDR3 protein: CASSRADRGAGTEAFF; CDR3 DNA: TGTGCCAGCTCACGGGCGGACAGGGGCGCGGGGACTGAAGCTTTCTTT
clone size: -; V gene: TRBV21-1; J gene: TRBJ1-5; D gene: -; CDR3 protein: CASSKIRRDRAGNQPQHF; CDR3 DNA: TGTGCCAGCAGCAAAATTAGACGGGACAGGGCGGGCAATCAGCCCCAGCATTTT
clone size: -; V gene: TRBV15; J gene: TRBJ2-7; D gene: TRBD2; CDR3 protein: CATSRDFRGLAAEGSYEQYF; CDR3 DNA: TGTGCCACCAGCAGAGATTTCCGGGGACTAGCAGCTGAGGGGTCCTACGAGCAGTACTTC
clone size: once; V gene: TRBV6-1; J gene: TRBJ1-5; D gene: -; CDR3 protein: CASSETGPQPQHF; CDR3 DNA: TGTGCCAGCAGTGAAACGGGCCCCCAGCCCCAGCATTTT
clone size: -; V gene: TRBV7-8; J gene: TRBJ2-5; D gene: -; CDR3 protein: CASILRGAETQYF; CDR3 DNA: TGTGCCAGCATCCTTAGGGGGGCAGAGACCCAGTACTTC
clone size: -; V gene: TRBV7-8; J gene: TRBJ2-1; D gene: TRBD2; CDR3 protein: CASSLQRDPHIEQFF; CDR3 DNA: TGTGCCAGCAGCTTACAGCGGGACCCCCATATTGAGCAGTTCTTC
clone size: -; V gene: TRBV11-2; J gene: TRBJ2-1; D gene: TRBD2; CDR3 protein: CASSFLAGDFNEQFF; CDR3 DNA: TGTGCCAGCAGCTTTTTAGCGGGAGATTTTAATGAGCAGTTCTTC
clone size: -; V gene: TRBV4-3; J gene: TRBJ2-1; D gene: TRBD2; CDR3 protein: CASSQGEVVAGNNEQFF; CDR3 DNA: TGCGCCAGCAGCCAAGGGGAGGTGGTAGCGGGAAACAATGAGCAGTTCTTC
clone size: once; V gene: TRBV2; J gene: TRBJ2-7; D gene: -; CDR3 protein: CASSVGGSYEQYF; CDR3 DNA: TGTGCCAGCAGTGTGGGAGGATCCTACGAGCAGTACTTC
clone size: -; V gene: TRBV5-4; J gene: TRBJ2-2; D gene: -; CDR3 protein: CASSLDQGNTGELFF; CDR3 DNA: TGTGCCAGCAGCTTGGACCAGGGGAACACCGGGGAGCTGTTTTTT
clone size: -; V gene: TRBV5-1; J gene: TRBJ2-7; D gene: TRBD2; CDR3 protein: CASSSIAGGGEQYF; CDR3 DNA: TGCGCCAGCAGCTCGATAGCGGGAGGAGGCGAGCAGTACTTC